This is a list of T cell receptor beta chains from one sample in a study of regulatory T cells in long-lasting Graves disease. From the multiplex PCR reads, TCRdb called clonotypes with MiXCR, one entry per CDR3 protein. The sample lists about 450,000 distinct CDR3 sequences; 23% were seen once. The sequences come from peripheral blood mononuclear cells (PBMCs), collected when the disease was refractory, from a patient treated with antithyroid drugs. Receptors were obtained from a female donor with Graves disease. Both conserved end residues are part of each CDR3. A D gene is named only where the DNA matches it firmly. Rows give clone size only sometimes, using once, few, many, or a class for an expanded clone.

>TRBD1|TRBV20-1|-|TRBJ1-2
CSATLGTEGYGYTF
TGCAGTGCTACCTTAGGGACAGAGGGCTATGGCTACACCTTC
>-|TRBV6-1|many|TRBJ2-5
CASRRSTGTDGQETQYF
TGTGCCAGCAGAAGATCAACCGGGACGGATGGTCAAGAGACCCAGTACTTC
>-|TRBV9|-|TRBJ1-1
CASSPHETEAFF
TGTGCCAGCAGCCCCCACGAGACTGAAGCTTTCTTT
>TRBD1|TRBV11-2|-|TRBJ2-3
CASSLDSWTGFPDTQYF
TGTGCCAGCAGCTTAGATTCGTGGACAGGGTTTCCAGATACGCAGTATTTT
>-|TRBV10-3|few|TRBJ1-2
CAISGLPEEVGYTF
TGTGCCATCAGTGGACTGCCCGAGGAGGTCGGCTACACCTTC
>-|TRBV2|many|TRBJ2-5
CASSVEGSGSQETQYF
TGTGCCAGCAGTGTAGAAGGGTCTGGCTCCCAAGAGACCCAGTACTTC
>TRBD2|TRBV7-3|few|TRBJ2-2
CASSDGTSGRNTGELFF
TGTGCCAGCAGCGATGGGACTAGCGGGAGAAACACCGGGGAGCTGTTTTTT
>TRBD1|TRBV27|-|TRBJ2-1
CASITEGAGRWDEQFF
TGTGCCAGCATCACAGAGGGGGCAGGGCGCTGGGATGAGCAGTTCTTC
>TRBD1|TRBV27|-|TRBJ2-7
CASSFGQGAKEQYF
TGTGCCAGCAGTTTCGGACAGGGGGCGAAGGAGCAGTACTTC
>-|TRBV7-8|many|TRBJ1-5
CASSGRDKKGSNQPQHF
TGTGCCAGCAGCGGCCGGGACAAGAAAGGTAGCAATCAGCCCCAGCATTTT
>-|TRBV11-2|once|TRBJ2-2
CASSLYVAFRTGELFF
TGTGCCAGCAGCTTGTACGTAGCTTTCCGAACCGGGGAGCTGTTTTTT
>-|TRBV18|many|TRBJ2-5
CASSPTGSSETQYF
TGTGCCAGCTCACCCACAGGGAGTAGCGAGACCCAGTACTTC
>-|TRBV7-3|-|TRBJ2-5
CASSSPYQETQYF
TGTGCCAGCAGCTCCCCATACCAAGAGACCCAGTACTTC
>-|TRBV20-1|-|TRBJ2-2
CSARVGNINTGELFF
TGCAGTGCTAGAGTAGGAAATATCAACACCGGGGAGCTGTTTTTT
>-|TRBV20-1|many|TRBJ1-6
CSARAGDDNSPLHF
TGCAGTGCTAGGGCCGGGGACGATAATTCACCCCTCCACTTT
>TRBD2|TRBV4-2|few|TRBJ2-7
CASSQDRWMGGSGSGYEQYF
TGTGCCAGCAGCCAAGATCGGTGGATGGGGGGCAGCGGGAGTGGCTACGAGCAGTACTTC
>TRBD2|TRBV11-2|-|TRBJ2-4
CASSPRTSGGTMGKNIQYF
TGTGCCAGCAGCCCCAGGACTAGCGGGGGAACGATGGGCAAAAACATTCAGTACTTC
>-|TRBV5-1|few|TRBJ2-7
CASSLDFSRVPSYF
TGCGCCAGCAGCTTGGATTTTTCCAGGGTTCCGTCGTACTTC
>-|TRBV27|many|TRBJ1-1
CASSLGGPLRTEAFF
TGTGCCAGCAGTTTAGGTGGCCCGTTGAGGACTGAAGCTTTCTTT
>TRBD2|TRBV12-3/TRBV12-4|many|TRBJ2-7
CASSSPGLAASYEQYF
TGTGCCAGCAGTTCCCCCGGACTAGCGGCCTCCTACGAGCAGTACTTC
>-|TRBV6-1|many|TRBJ1-2
CASSADRYGYTF
TGTGCCAGCAGTGCCGACAGATATGGCTACACCTTC
>TRBD1|TRBV25-1|-|TRBJ2-7
CASMGQGFSYEQYF
TGTGCCAGCATGGGACAGGGTTTCTCCTACGAGCAGTACTTC
>-|TRBV20-1|-|TRBJ2-2
CSARGLVDTGELFF
TGCAGTGCTAGAGGACTAGTAGATACTGGGGAGCTGTTTTTT
>TRBD1|TRBV27|many|TRBJ1-1
CASSLRGQGAFSTEAFF
TGTGCCAGCAGTTTAAGGGGCCAGGGGGCGTTTTCTACTGAAGCTTTCTTT
>TRBD1|TRBV20-1|few|TRBJ1-5
CSASEGTGGNQPQHF
TGCAGTGCTAGTGAAGGGACAGGGGGCAATCAGCCCCAGCATTTT
>-|TRBV6-1|-|TRBJ2-4
CASATSLVQYF
TGTGCCAGCGCTACCAGTTTGGTTCAGTACTTC
>-|TRBV6-1|-|TRBJ2-7
CASSEPSDAREEQYF
TGTGCCAGCAGTGAACCCTCCGATGCTAGGGAAGAGCAGTACTTC
>-|TRBV7-9|-|TRBJ2-7
CASSLGGKGPLPEQYF
TGTGCCAGCAGCTTAGGCGGGAAGGGCCCACTCCCCGAGCAGTACTTC
>-|TRBV7-9|few|TRBJ2-7
CASSLGLDYEQYF
TGTGCCAGCAGCTTAGGTCTAGATTACGAGCAGTACTTC
>-|TRBV2|few|TRBJ1-1
CASSRPGWDTEAFF
TGTGCCAGCAGTAGACCTGGGTGGGACACTGAAGCTTTCTTT
>-|TRBV19|-|TRBJ2-7
CASSKWGTEQYF
TGTGCCAGTAGTAAGTGGGGAACCGAGCAGTACTTC
>-|TRBV4-3|once|TRBJ1-2
CASSPVAGLEGYTF
TGCGCCAGCAGCCCCGTAGCGGGGCTGGAGGGCTACACCTTC
>-|TRBV6-1|few|TRBJ2-7
CASNERGGKNEQYF
TGTGCCAGCAACGAAAGGGGGGGCAAAAACGAGCAGTACTTC
>-|TRBV12-3/TRBV12-4|-|TRBJ2-3
CASSLGLAATDTQYF
TGTGCCAGCAGTTTAGGGTTAGCGGCCACAGATACGCAGTATTTT
>-|TRBV29-1|many|TRBJ1-1
CSAENTEAFF
TGCAGCGCCGAAAACACTGAAGCTTTCTTT
>TRBD1|TRBV10-3|-|TRBJ1-5
CAISTRQGGNQPQHF
TGTGCCATCAGTACTAGACAGGGGGGCAATCAGCCCCAGCATTTT
>-|TRBV24-1|-|TRBJ2-1
CATSDPRDGESSYNEQFF
TGTGCCACCAGTGATCCCCGGGACGGGGAAAGCTCCTACAATGAGCAGTTCTTC
>-|TRBV9|-|TRBJ2-7
CASSVGVRGSDEQYF
TGTGCCAGCAGCGTAGGGGTCAGGGGTTCCGACGAGCAGTACTTC
>TRBD1|TRBV12-3/TRBV12-4|few|TRBJ1-3
CASGLTGTGNTIYF
TGTGCCAGCGGGCTGACAGGGACAGGAAACACCATATATTTT
>-|TRBV12-3/TRBV12-4|many|TRBJ2-7
CASSLRRGEEQYF
TGTGCCAGCAGTTTAAGGAGGGGTGAAGAGCAGTACTTC
>TRBD1|TRBV9|-|TRBJ1-6
CASQRDRANSPLHF
TGTGCCAGTCAACGGGACAGGGCCAATTCACCCCTCCACTTT
>TRBD1|TRBV10-3|few|TRBJ1-1
CAIKGAPTGDTEAFF
TGTGCCATCAAGGGGGCCCCCACTGGGGACACTGAAGCTTTCTTT
>-|TRBV10-3|many|TRBJ2-2
CAISESIPAGQSTGELFF
TGTGCCATCAGTGAGTCAATCCCCGCGGGACAGAGCACCGGGGAGCTGTTTTTT
>-|TRBV19|-|TRBJ1-5
CASSRPRGTSHF
TGTGCCAGTAGTAGACCCAGGGGAACCAGCCATTTT
>-|TRBV29-1|-|TRBJ1-5
CSVSVGVGAQPQHF
TGCAGCGTGAGCGTAGGAGTAGGAGCTCAGCCCCAGCATTTT
>-|TRBV20-1|many|TRBJ2-7
CSATQSSYEQYF
TGCAGTGCTACTCAGAGCTCCTACGAGCAGTACTTC